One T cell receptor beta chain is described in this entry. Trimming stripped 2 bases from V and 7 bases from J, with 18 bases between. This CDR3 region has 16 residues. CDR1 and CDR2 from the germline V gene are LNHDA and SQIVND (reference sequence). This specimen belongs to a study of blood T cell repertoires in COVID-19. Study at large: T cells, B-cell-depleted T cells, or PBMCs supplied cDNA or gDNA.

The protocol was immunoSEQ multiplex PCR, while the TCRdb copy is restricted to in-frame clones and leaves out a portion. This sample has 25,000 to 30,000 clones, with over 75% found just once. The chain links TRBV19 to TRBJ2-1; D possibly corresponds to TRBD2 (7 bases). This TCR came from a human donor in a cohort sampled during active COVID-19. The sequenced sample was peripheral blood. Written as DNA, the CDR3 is TGTGCCAGTAGTATAAATGGGGGGGCAGGAACGAATGAGCAGTTCTTC. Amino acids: CASSINGGAGTNEQFF.